Each of the 3 T cell receptor beta chains below was sequenced from the same sample in a study of blood T cell repertoires in COVID-19. Measured with immunoSEQ multiplex PCR; TCRdb has only the in-frame clones, and not every one. This sample has some 48,000 clones; approximately 84% occur once, and the top ten carry 2.5%. Sequencing was carried out using peripheral blood. The receptors come from a man aged 45-65 years with acute or convalescent COVID-19.

CDR3 sequence (DNA): TGTGCCAGCAGCTTGACAGGGGGGGATCGGGAGACCCAGTACTTC. Its protein is CASSLTGGDRETQYF. The rearrangement links TRBV11-3 to TRBJ2-5, with 9 bases lining up with TRBD1. Germline V CDR1 and CDR2: SGHNT, YENEEA. The CDR3 contains 15 residues. After removal of 3 bases from V and 5 bases from J, the junction contained 7 bases not matched to a gene.

The chain recombines TRBV7-3 with TRBJ2-1; 8 bases fit TRBD2. Germline V gene lookup returns CDR1 SGHTA and CDR2 FQGTGA. J lost 4 bases, V lost 1 base, and 6 bases had no gene match. CDR3 length: 16 amino acids. CDR3 loop: CASSLMGLGEYNEQFF. CDR3 DNA: TGTGCCAGCAGCTTAATGGGACTAGGGGAGTACAATGAGCAGTTCTTC. Filled out from reference TRBV7-3 and TRBJ2-1, the complete variable domain reads GAGVSQTPSNKVTEKGKYVELRCDPISGHTALYWYRQSLGQGPEFLIYFQGTGAADDSGLPNDRFFAVRPEGSVSTLKIQRTERGDSAVYLCASSLMGLGEYNEQFFGPGTRLTVL.

V is TRBV7-3 and J is TRBJ1-2; TRBD1 aligns across 9 bases. The ends lost 5 bases at V and 9 bases at J; junction bases unmatched: 4. The germline gives CDR1 SGHTA, CDR2 FQGTGA. This CDR3 contains 12 residues. CDR3: CASSLTGGSYTF. DNA of the CDR3: TGTGCCAGCAGCCTGACAGGGGGTAGCTACACCTTC.